The present TCR beta chain was sequenced within a study of CD4+ T cells in melanoma. The study, taken as a whole, reports: Neoantigen-specific CD4+ T cells in melanoma reportedly had diverse differentiation states. A reported correlation linked neoantigen-specific CD4+ T cells to CD8+, macrophage and B cell function.

The table came from immunoSEQ multiplex PCR; TCRdb's copy has only in-frame clones and leaves some out. The data contain 110,000 to 150,000 clones, nearly 95% of them singletons. In germline, CDR1 is SGHTA, CDR2 FQGNSA. This CDR3 is 17 amino acids long. The ends lost 2 bases at V and 7 bases at J; junction bases unmatched: 10. In its sample, this clone was seen once. Antigen: not known. The source of this sequence is a human donor with melanoma. The chain links TRBV7-2 to TRBJ2-3; 12 bases agree with TRBD2. CDR3 region: CASSLHASGGGTYTQYF. The CDR3 region has the DNA TGTGCCAGCAGCTTACATGCTAGCGGGGGGGGTACGTATACGCAGTATTTT.